The T cell receptor (beta chain) under discussion was sequenced for a study of T-cell reconstitution after alpha-beta-depleted transplantation in children. Study-wide points: It was newly produced T cells that mostly accounted for T-cell counts and diversity one year after transplant.

This clonotype was observed a few times. Its antigen is undetermined. Unique molecular identifiers were incorporated during preparation of the TCRbeta library. TCRdb reprocessed the PCR reads with MiXCR, giving one entry per CDR3 protein. This repertoire shows nearly 350,000 distinct CDR3 sequences, about 17% found once; its top ten account for around 43%. The germline gives CDR1 DFQATT, CDR2 SNEGSKA (reference sequence). The CDR3 totals 16 residues. V shed 2 bases, J shed 0 bases, and the junction held 8 bases outside the gene matches. Sequencing was performed on PBMCs, mostly from graft donor cells, taken 360 days after TCRalphabeta/CD19-depleted stem cell transplant. The clonotype was recovered from a male patient aged 2 to 9 who had a stem cell transplant for acute lymphoblastic leukemia, so the T cells may come from the graft donor. This sequence joins TRBV20-1 and TRBJ1-1; 8 bases are a match to TRBD1. This chain's CDR3 is CSARPRGHLVNTEAFF. Written as DNA, the CDR3 is TGCAGTGCTAGACCCAGGGGGCATTTGGTGAACACTGAAGCTTTCTTT.